What follows are 24 T cell receptor beta chains derived from one specimen sequenced in a study of metastatic and nonmetastatic thyroid tumors. TCRdb reassembled clones from the PCR reads with MiXCR. The table has roughly 6,000 clones, around a third seen once. All patients were untreated before thyroid surgery. The sequencing sample was made of adjacent normal tissue. The receptors originated from a male donor with papillary thyroid cancer or a benign thyroid nodule (not recorded which). Some clones in this sample may be carry-over from other donors' samples.

This chain connects TRBV28 to TRBJ2-5, with D possibly being TRBD2 (6 bases). In germline, CDR1 is MDHEN, CDR2 SYDVKM. The V gene lost 3 bases and the J gene lost 2 bases, with 19 bases spanning the gap. The CDR3 length is 17 residues. The CDR3 sequence: CASSLAMDFLAQETQYF. The CDR3 DNA follows: TGTGCCAGCAGTTTGGCCATGGACTTTCTAGCGCAAGAGACCCAGTACTTC. The whole variable domain, remainder taken from reference TRBV28 and TRBJ2-5, is DVKVTQSSRYLVKRTGEKVFLECVQDMDHENMFWYRQDPGLGLRLIYFSYDVKMKEKGDIPEGYSVSREKKERFSLILESASTNQTSMYLCASSLAMDFLAQETQYFGPGTRLLVL.

V gene TRBV9 combines with J gene TRBJ2-7, with a weak D call TRBD1 (6 bases). CDR1 is SGDLS, CDR2 YYNGEE, per germline. The V and J ends lost 3 bases and 1 base respectively, with 14 bases between them. The CDR3 runs to 15 residues. CDR3 DNA: TGTGCCAGCAGCGGAAGCCGAAGGGGGTCCTACGAGCAGTACTTC. Its translation is CASSGSRRGSYEQYF. Using reference TRBV9 and TRBJ2-7 for the parts outside the CDR3, the full variable domain is DSGVTQTPKHLITATGQRVTLRCSPRSGDLSVYWYQQSLDQGLQFLIQYYNGEERAKGNILERFSAQQFPDLHSELNLSSLELGDSALYFCASSGSRRGSYEQYFGPGTRLTVT.

This clone was observed a handful of times. J is TRBJ2-3 and V is TRBV11-1, with TRBD2 matching over 14 bases. The length of the CDR3 is 16 residues. Germline CDR1 is SGHAT and CDR2 is FQDESV (reference sequence). The V segment lost 5 bases and the J segment 4 bases; nucleotides outside the gene matches: 5. The CDR3 DNA reads TGTGCCAGCAGCCGGGGACTAGCGGGGGTCTCAGATACGCAGTATTTT. Protein: CASSRGLAGVSDTQYF.

This clone was observed a few times. The chain recombines TRBV6-4 with TRBJ2-7; TRBD1 aligns across 10 bases. This CDR3 contains 14 residues. Germline CDR1 is MRHNA and CDR2 is SNTAGT. V was pared by 7 bases and J by 4 bases, with 7 bases of the junction left unmatched. The CDR3 region is CASKATGGIYEQYF. As DNA, the CDR3 is TGTGCCAGCAAGGCGACAGGGGGCATTTACGAGCAGTACTTC.

By sample share, this clone is medium-sized (0.01 to 0.1%). This chain joins TRBV20-1 and TRBJ1-2; D not resolved. CDR3 length: 17 amino acids. The germline CDR1 and CDR2 sequences are DFQATT and SNEGSKA (reference sequence). The V end was cut by 0 bases, the J end by 2 bases, with 19 bases between. DNA of the CDR3: TGCAGTGCTAGAGATTCTACCACCGACGACCAAAACTATGGCTACACCTTC. It specifies CSARDSTTDDQNYGYTF.

V usage is TRBV24-1 and J usage is TRBJ2-2; a possible D gene is TRBD1 (5 bases). Germline CDR1 is KGHDR and CDR2 is SFDVKD. V lost 7 bases and J 5 bases, leaving 13 bases between the germline ends. CDR3 size: 14 residues. The CDR3 nucleotides are TGTGCCACCAGACAACAACAGGAAACCGGGGAGCTGTTTTTT. As protein: CATRQQQETGELFF.

The CDR3, as DNA: TGTGCCAGTAGTATCGCGGGGGGGCCCAATGAGCAGTTCTTC. It translates to CASSIAGGPNEQFF. The chain combines TRBV19 with TRBJ2-1; 9 nucleotides align to TRBD2. This CDR3 spans 14 amino acids. After removal of 3 bases from V and 6 bases from J, the junction contained 3 bases not matched to a gene. CDR1 LNHDA and CDR2 SQIVND come from the germline V gene (reference sequence).

This sequence joins TRBV27 and TRBJ2-7; the match to TRBD2 covers 13 bases. The CDR3 is 18 amino acids. Germline V CDR1 and CDR2: MNHEY, SMNVEV (reference sequence). Trimming took 5 bases from V and 8 from J; bases not matched to a gene: 18. The CDR3, as DNA: TGTGCCAGCAGTCAACTCCCCGGTGGGACTAGCGGGATGGACCAGCAGTACTTC. The encoded protein is CASSQLPGGTSGMDQQYF.

CDR3 sequence: CASGTGRANEQFF. The DNA of the CDR3 is TGTGCCAGCGGGACAGGGAGAGCAAATGAGCAGTTCTTC. The chain joins TRBV12-3 or TRBV12-4 to TRBJ2-1; 9 bases line up with TRBD1. The junction had 6 bases not matched to a gene; V was cut back by 8 bases and J by 7 bases. The CDR3 is 13 amino acids.

This clone was picked up many times. The rearrangement joins TRBV27 to TRBJ2-7; tentatively, D is TRBD1 (6 bases). The CDR3 contains 15 residues. V dropped 7 bases and J dropped 6 bases, with 22 bases sitting between them. From germline, CDR1 is MNHEY and CDR2 SMNVEV (reference sequence). CDR3 region: CASKRSGTSPLEQYF. CDR3 sequence (DNA): TGTGCCAGCAAGAGGAGTGGGACATCCCCCCTCGAGCAGTACTTC.

This chain connects TRBV19 to TRBJ2-6, with D hard to call. Trimming left V 7 bases short and J 7 bases short, with 14 bases between. The germline V gene has CDR1 LNHDA and CDR2 SQIVND (reference sequence). CDR3 length equals 14 residues. The DNA of the CDR3 is TGTGCCAGTATCCCCTGGGCAGGTGCCAACGTCCTGACTTTC. Translation: CASIPWAGANVLTF.

The J gene is TRBJ2-7, the V gene TRBV2, with a possible D match to TRBD2 (5 bases). The germline V gene encodes CDR1 SNHLY and CDR2 FYNNEI. Trimming removed 3 bases at V and 10 bases at J, with 10 bases between. The CDR3 runs 11 residues. The CDR3: CASSDGVSQYF. The CDR3 nucleotides read TGTGCCAGCAGTGACGGGGTCAGCCAGTACTTC.

Note on this clone: At one of its ends the junction is not consistent with the germline gene, which may arise from a read error. The V gene is TRBV27, the J gene TRBJ2-5; 10 nucleotides agree with TRBD1. The CDR3 has 17 amino acids. Germline V lookup: CDR1 MNHEY, CDR2 SMNVEV (reference sequence). CDR3 sequence (DNA): TGTGCCAGCAGTCCAGGGCAACAGACAGGGGGCATGGAGACCAAGTACTTC. Translation: CASSPGQQTGGMETKYF.

The gene calls are TRBV20-1 and TRBJ1-5; 9 bases agree with TRBD1. The junction had 5 bases not matched to a gene; V was cut back by 2 bases and J by 3 bases. Germline V gives CDR1 DFQATT, CDR2 SNEGSKA (reference sequence). The CDR3 runs to 15 residues. The CDR3 region has the DNA TGCAGTGCTAGATGGGGGACAGGGTACAATCAGCCCCAGCATTTT. Translating gives CSARWGTGYNQPQHF.

The V gene is TRBV4-1, the J gene TRBJ1-5, with D possibly matching TRBD1 (6 bases). CDR1 is MGHRA and CDR2 is YSYEKL in the germline V gene. Trimming took 4 bases from V and 3 from J, leaving 13 bases between them. CDR3 length: 15 amino acids. For the CDR3, the DNA is TGCGCCAGCAGCCCTAGACAGGCCGCCAATCAGCCCCAGCATTTT. Amino acids: CASSPRQAANQPQHF.

By sample fraction, this clone is medium-sized. The chain combines TRBV2 with TRBJ2-1; no clear D gene. Trimming cost V 8 bases and J 0 bases, with 20 bases left between them. CDR3 length: 17 residues. In germline, CDR1 is SNHLY, CDR2 FYNNEI. In nucleotides, the CDR3 is TGTGCCAGCTCTTCAACTCCCCTCACGAGCTCCTACAATGAGCAGTTCTTC. Amino acids: CASSSTPLTSSYNEQFF.

The chain employs TRBV11-1 and TRBJ2-3; 7 bases agree with TRBD2. V lost 4 bases to trimming and J lost 3 bases; unmatched junction nucleotides: 7. CDR3 size: 15 residues. The germline CDR1 and CDR2 sequences are SGHAT and FQDESV (reference sequence). CDR3 in amino acids: CASSSRGEGTDTQYF. In DNA form, the CDR3 reads TGTGCCAGCAGCTCCCGAGGGGAGGGGACAGATACGCAGTATTTT.

This chain connects TRBV7-9 to TRBJ2-7; 9 bases are shared with TRBD1. This CDR3 has 14 residues. Per germline, CDR1 SEHNR and CDR2 FQNEAQ (reference sequence). Trimming took 1 base from V and 4 from J; bases not matched to a gene: 2. Here the CDR3 DNA reads TGTGCCAGCAGCTTAGAACAGGGGGCGTACGAGCAGTACTTC. Translation gives CASSLEQGAYEQYF.

The table lists this clone with many counts. V gene TRBV6-7 combines with J gene TRBJ2-7; the match to TRBD1 covers 11 bases. TRBV6-7 is filed as an ORF, its function uncertain. Trimming at V came to 0 bases and at J to 9 bases, leaving 13 bases not matched to a gene. The CDR3 consists of 17 residues. CDR3 DNA: TGTGCCAGCAGTTACTCGGGACCGGGACAGGGGGTATTCTGGCAGTACTTC. Protein sequence: CASSYSGPGQGVFWQYF.

This clone has more than one count but fewer than ten. The chain combines TRBV12-3 or TRBV12-4 with TRBJ2-1, with 12 bases fitting TRBD1. The CDR3 totals 15 residues. V lost 5 bases to trimming and J lost 5 bases; unmatched junction nucleotides: 4. The CDR3 here is CASSIRDRGHNEQFF. CDR3 DNA sequence: TGTGCCAGCAGTATCCGGGACAGGGGGCACAATGAGCAGTTCTTC.

This rearrangement joins TRBV11-3 to TRBJ2-5; D assignment may be TRBD1 or TRBD2 (5 bases each). V was clipped by 5 bases and J by 5 bases, with 21 bases between them. The length of the CDR3 is 16 residues. Germline-derived CDR1 and CDR2 are SGHNT and YENEEA. CDR3 amino acids: CASSLTRAGWGETQYF. In nucleotides, the CDR3 is TGTGCCAGCAGCCTAACTCGGGCTGGATGGGGGGAGACCCAGTACTTC.

This clone was picked up many times. Given a much more abundant clone one base away, this may be a read error. Other DNA sequences within the sample encode an identical CDR3. The genes are TRBV29-1 and TRBJ2-5, with D perhaps being TRBD1 or TRBD2 (6 bases each). This CDR3 has 14 residues. Trimming shortened V by 4 bases and J by 4 bases, and 16 bases separated the two germline ends. Germline CDR1 reads SQVTM; CDR2 reads ANQGSEA. The CDR3 sequence: CSVGGAPRGETQYF. For the CDR3, the DNA is TGCAGCGTTGGGGGGGCCCCCCGGGGAGAGACCCAGTACTTC.

Turning to this clone: One end of the junction fails to match germline, which may point to a read error. V usage is TRBV12-3 or TRBV12-4 and J usage is TRBJ1-1; D gene ambiguous. This CDR3 is built from 12 residues. The DNA of the CDR3 is TGTGCCAGGAGTATGGAGAGGGTTGAAGCTTTATTT. Translating it yields CARSMERVEALF.

This clone ranks as large. The chain couples TRBV19 to TRBJ1-2; TRBD1 might be the D (5 bases). The V and J ends lost 3 bases and 5 bases respectively, with 10 bases between them. Looked up from germline, CDR1 is LNHDA and CDR2 is SQIVND (reference sequence). There are 13 residues in the CDR3. The CDR3: CASSIGGLYGYTF. The DNA of the CDR3 is TGTGCCAGTAGTATTGGGGGATTATATGGCTACACCTTC.